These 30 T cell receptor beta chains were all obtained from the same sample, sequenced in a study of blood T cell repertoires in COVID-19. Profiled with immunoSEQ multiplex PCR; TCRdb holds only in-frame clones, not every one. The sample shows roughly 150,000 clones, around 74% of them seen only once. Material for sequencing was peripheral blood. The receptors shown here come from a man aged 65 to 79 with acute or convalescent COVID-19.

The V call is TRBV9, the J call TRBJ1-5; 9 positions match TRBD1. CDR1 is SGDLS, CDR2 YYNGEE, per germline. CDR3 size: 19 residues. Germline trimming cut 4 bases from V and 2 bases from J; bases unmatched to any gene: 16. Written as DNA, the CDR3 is TGTGCCAGCAGCCCACCGTTACAGGGGGCGTTTTACGGCAATCAGCCCCAGCATTTT. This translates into CASSPPLQGAFYGNQPQHF.

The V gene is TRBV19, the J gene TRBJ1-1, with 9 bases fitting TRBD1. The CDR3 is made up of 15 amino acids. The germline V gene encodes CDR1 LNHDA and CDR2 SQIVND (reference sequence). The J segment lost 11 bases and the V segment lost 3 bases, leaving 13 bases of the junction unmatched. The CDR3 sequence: CASSMEGTGPEVAFF. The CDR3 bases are TGTGCCAGTAGTATGGAAGGGACAGGGCCAGAAGTGGCTTTCTTT.

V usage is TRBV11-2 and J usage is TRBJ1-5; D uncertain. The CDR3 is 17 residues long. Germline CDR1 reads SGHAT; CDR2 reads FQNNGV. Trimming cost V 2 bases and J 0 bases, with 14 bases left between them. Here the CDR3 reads CASSLYYDPNSNQPQHF. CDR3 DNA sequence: TGTGCCAGCAGCTTATACTACGATCCAAATAGCAATCAGCCCCAGCATTTT.

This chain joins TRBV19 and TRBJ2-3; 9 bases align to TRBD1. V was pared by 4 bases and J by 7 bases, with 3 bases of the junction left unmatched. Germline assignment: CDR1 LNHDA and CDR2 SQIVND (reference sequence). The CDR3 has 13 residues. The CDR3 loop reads CASSTDRGHTQYF. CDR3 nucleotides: TGTGCCAGTAGTACGGACAGGGGCCATACGCAGTATTTT.

This chain's CDR3 is CASSIAVGLAGGGEQFF. For the CDR3, the DNA is TGTGCCAGTAGTATAGCGGTTGGACTAGCGGGAGGGGGTGAGCAGTTCTTC. The chain combines TRBV19 with TRBJ2-1; 15 nucleotides align to TRBD2. The CDR3 is made up of 17 amino acids. J gave up 9 bases and V 1 base, and 7 bases lay outside the gene matches. Germline V gene sequence: CDR1 LNHDA, CDR2 SQIVND (reference sequence).

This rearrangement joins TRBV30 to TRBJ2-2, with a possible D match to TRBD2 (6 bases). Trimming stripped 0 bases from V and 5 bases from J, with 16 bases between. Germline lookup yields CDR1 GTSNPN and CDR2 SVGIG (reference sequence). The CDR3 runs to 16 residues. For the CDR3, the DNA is TGTGCCTGGAGTGTATTTGCGGGATTGAGAACCGGGGAGCTGTTTTTT. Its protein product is CAWSVFAGLRTGELFF.

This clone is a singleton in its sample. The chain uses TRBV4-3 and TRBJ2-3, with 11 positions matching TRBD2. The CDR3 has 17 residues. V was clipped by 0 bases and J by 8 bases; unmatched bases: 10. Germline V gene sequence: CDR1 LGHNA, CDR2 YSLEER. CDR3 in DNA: TGCGCCAGCAGCCAAGATCTAGCGGGGGGTCTGGTAGTTACGCAGTATTTT. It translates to CASSQDLAGGLVVTQYF.

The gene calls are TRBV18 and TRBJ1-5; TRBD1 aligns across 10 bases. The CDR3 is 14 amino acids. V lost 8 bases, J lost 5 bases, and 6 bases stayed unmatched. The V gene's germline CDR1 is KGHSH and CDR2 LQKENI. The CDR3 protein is CASSAGTGDQPQHF. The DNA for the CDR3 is TGTGCCAGCAGCGCCGGGACAGGGGATCAGCCCCAGCATTTT.

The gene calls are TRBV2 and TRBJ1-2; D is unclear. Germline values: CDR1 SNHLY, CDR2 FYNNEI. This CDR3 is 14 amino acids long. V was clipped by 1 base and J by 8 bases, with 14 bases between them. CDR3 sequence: CASSEGGPWEGYTF. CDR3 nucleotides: TGTGCCAGCAGTGAAGGAGGCCCTTGGGAGGGCTACACCTTC.

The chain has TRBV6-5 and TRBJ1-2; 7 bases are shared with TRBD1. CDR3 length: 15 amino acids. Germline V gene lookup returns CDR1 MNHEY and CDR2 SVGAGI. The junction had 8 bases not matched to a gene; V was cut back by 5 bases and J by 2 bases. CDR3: CASSRQGAQNYGYTF. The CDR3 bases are TGTGCCAGCAGTCGACAGGGTGCTCAGAACTATGGCTACACCTTC.

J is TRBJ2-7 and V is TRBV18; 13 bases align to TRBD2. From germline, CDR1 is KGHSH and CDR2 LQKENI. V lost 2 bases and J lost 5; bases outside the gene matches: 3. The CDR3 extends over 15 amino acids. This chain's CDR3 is CASSPTSGRGHEQYF. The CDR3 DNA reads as TGTGCCAGCTCACCAACTAGCGGGAGGGGCCACGAGCAGTACTTC.

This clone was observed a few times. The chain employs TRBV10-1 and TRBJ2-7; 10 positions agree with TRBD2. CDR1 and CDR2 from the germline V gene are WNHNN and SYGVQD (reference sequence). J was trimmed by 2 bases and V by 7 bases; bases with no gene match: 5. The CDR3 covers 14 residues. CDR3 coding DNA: TGCGCCAGCATCACTAGCGGGATCCCCTACGAGCAGTACTTC. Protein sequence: CASITSGIPYEQYF.

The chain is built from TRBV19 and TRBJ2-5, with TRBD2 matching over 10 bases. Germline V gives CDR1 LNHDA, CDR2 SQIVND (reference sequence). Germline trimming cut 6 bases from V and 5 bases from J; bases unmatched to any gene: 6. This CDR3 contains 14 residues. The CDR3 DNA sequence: TGTGCCAGTAGACCTAGCGGGAGTGTTGAGACCCAGTACTTC. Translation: CASRPSGSVETQYF.

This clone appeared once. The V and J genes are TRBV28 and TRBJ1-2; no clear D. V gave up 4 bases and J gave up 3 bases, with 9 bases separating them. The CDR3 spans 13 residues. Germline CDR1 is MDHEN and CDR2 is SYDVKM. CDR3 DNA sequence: TGTGCCAGCAGTTCGGAGCCCCACTATGGCTACACCTTC. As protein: CASSSEPHYGYTF.

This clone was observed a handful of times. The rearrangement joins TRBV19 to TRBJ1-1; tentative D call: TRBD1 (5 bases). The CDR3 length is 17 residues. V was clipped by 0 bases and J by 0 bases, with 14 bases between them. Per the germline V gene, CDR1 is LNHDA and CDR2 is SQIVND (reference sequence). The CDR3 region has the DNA TGTGCCAGTAGTATAGACCTCCCGACAGATATGAACACTGAAGCTTTCTTT. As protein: CASSIDLPTDMNTEAFF.

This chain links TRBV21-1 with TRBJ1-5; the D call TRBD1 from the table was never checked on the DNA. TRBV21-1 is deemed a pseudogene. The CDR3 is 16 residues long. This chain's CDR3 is CASEDRGRDSNQPQHF. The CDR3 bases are TGTGCCAGCGAGGACAGGGGGAGGGACAGCAATCAGCCCCAGCATTTT.

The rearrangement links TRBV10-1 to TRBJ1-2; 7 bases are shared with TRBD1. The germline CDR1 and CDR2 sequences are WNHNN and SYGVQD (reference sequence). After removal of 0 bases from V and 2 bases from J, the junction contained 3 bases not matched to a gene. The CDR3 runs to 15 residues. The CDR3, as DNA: TGCGCCAGCAGTGAGTCCAGGGGGTTGAACTATGGCTACACCTTC. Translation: CASSESRGLNYGYTF.

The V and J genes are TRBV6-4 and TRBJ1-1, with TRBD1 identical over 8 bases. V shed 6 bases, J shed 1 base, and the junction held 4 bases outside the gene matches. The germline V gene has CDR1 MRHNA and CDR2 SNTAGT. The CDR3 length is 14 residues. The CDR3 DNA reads TGTGCCAGCAGAAGGACAGGGACGAACACTGAAGCTTTCTTT. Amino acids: CASRRTGTNTEAFF.

For the CDR3, the DNA is TGCGCCAGCAGCCAAGATTCGGCCGGGGACTCGAATTACGAGCAGTACTTC. It codes for CASSQDSAGDSNYEQYF. The gene calls are TRBV4-1 and TRBJ2-7, with a tentative D call TRBD2 (6 bases). CDR1 and CDR2 (germline): MGHRA, YSYEKL. The V and J ends lost 0 bases and 4 bases respectively, with 19 bases between them. The CDR3 has 17 amino acids.

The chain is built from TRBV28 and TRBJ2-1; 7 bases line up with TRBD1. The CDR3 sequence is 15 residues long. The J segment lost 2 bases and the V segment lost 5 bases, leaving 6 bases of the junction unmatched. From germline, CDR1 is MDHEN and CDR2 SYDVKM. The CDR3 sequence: CASSPRQGPYNEQFF. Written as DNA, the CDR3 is TGTGCCAGCAGTCCTCGACAGGGCCCCTACAATGAGCAGTTCTTC. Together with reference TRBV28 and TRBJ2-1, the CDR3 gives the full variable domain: DVKVTQSSRYLVKRTGEKVFLECVQDMDHENMFWYRQDPGLGLRLIYFSYDVKMKEKGDIPEGYSVSREKKERFSLILESASTNQTSMYLCASSPRQGPYNEQFFGPGTRLTVL.

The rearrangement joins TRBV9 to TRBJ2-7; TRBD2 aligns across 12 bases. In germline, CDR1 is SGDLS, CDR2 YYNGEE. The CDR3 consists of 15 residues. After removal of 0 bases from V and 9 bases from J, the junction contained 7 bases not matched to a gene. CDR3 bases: TGTGCCAGCAGCGTAGGATGGACTAGCGGGGATAGGCAGTACTTC. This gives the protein CASSVGWTSGDRQYF.

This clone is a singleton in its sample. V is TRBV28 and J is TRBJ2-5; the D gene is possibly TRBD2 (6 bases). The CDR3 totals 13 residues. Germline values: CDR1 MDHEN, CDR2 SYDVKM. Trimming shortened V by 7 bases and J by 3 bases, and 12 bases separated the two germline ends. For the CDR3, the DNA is TGTGCCAGCAACCCCGGGGAGGAAGAGACCCAGTACTTC. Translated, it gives CASNPGEEETQYF. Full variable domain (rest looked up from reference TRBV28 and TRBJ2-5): DVKVTQSSRYLVKRTGEKVFLECVQDMDHENMFWYRQDPGLGLRLIYFSYDVKMKEKGDIPEGYSVSREKKERFSLILESASTNQTSMYLCASNPGEEETQYFGPGTRLLVL.

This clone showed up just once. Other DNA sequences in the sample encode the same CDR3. The DNA of the CDR3 is TGTGCCAGCAGCGTCACTAGCGGGAGAAATGAGCAGTTCTTC. Its protein product is CASSVTSGRNEQFF. The chain couples TRBV9 to TRBJ2-1; 11 bases agree with TRBD2. The CDR3 consists of 14 residues. In germline, CDR1 is SGDLS, CDR2 YYNGEE. The ends lost 2 bases at V and 7 bases at J; junction bases unmatched: 2.

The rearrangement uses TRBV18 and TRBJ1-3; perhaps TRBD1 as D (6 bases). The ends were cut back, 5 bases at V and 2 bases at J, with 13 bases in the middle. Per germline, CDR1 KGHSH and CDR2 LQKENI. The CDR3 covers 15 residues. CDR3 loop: CASSSLDRTGNTIYF. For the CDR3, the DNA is TGTGCCAGCTCATCCCTAGACAGGACTGGAAACACCATATATTTT.

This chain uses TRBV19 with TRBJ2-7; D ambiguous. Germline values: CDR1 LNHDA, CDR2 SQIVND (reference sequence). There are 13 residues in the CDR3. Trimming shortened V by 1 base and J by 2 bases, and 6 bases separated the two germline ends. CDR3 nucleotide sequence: TGTGCCAGTAGTATAGCCCAGACCTACGAGCAGTACTTC. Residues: CASSIAQTYEQYF.

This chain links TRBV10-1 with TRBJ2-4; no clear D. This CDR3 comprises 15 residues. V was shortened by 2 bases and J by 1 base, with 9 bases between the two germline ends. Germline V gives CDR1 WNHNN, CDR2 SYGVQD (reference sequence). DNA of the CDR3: TGCGCCAGCAGTGAGGGCGGTGCGGCCAAAAACATTCAGTACTTC. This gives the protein CASSEGGAAKNIQYF.

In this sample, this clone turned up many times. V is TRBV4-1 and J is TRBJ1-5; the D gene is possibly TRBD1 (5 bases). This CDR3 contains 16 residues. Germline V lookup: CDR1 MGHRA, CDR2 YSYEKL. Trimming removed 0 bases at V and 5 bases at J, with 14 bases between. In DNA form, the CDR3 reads TGCGCCAGCAGCCAAGACGGGCAGGGCCCCCATCAGCCCCAGCATTTT. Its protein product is CASSQDGQGPHQPQHF.

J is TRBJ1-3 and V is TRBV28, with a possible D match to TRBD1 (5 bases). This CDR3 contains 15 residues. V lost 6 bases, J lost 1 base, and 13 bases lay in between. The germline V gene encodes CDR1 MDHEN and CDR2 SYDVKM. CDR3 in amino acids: CASSPGGVSGNTIYF. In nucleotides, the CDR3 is TGTGCCAGCAGCCCCGGGGGAGTATCTGGAAACACCATATATTTT.

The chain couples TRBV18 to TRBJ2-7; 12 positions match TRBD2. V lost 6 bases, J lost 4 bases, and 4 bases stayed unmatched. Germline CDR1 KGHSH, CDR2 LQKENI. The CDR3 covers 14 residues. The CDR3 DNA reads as TGTGCCAGCTCCCAGGGACTAGCGGGTTACGAGCAGTACTTC. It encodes CASSQGLAGYEQYF.

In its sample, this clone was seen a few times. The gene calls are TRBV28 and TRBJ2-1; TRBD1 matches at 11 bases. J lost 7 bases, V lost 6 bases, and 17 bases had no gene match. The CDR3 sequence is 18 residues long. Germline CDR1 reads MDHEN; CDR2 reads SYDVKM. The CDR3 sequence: CASSPLPPGTGGWNEQFF. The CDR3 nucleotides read TGTGCCAGCAGCCCTCTCCCCCCCGGGACAGGGGGTTGGAATGAGCAGTTCTTC.